This entry concerns a single T cell receptor beta chain. One end of the junction fails to match germline, which may point to a read error. This sample is drawn from a study of control samples from healthy donors and cancer patients. Sequencing was performed with immunoSEQ multiplex PCR; in TCRdb, only in-frame clones are kept and a portion is missing. The data contain roughly 190,000 clones, about 91% of them singletons. Germline loops: CDR1 MNHEY, CDR2 SVGEGT. The CDR3 spans 15 residues. The source is a man under 40 in good health. The specimen sequenced was blood. The chain employs TRBV6-2 or TRBV6-3 and TRBJ1-5, with D possibly matching TRBD1 (5 bases). This chain's CDR3 is CASSYAGVANRPQHF. CDR3 bases: TGTGCCAGCAGTTACGCGGGGGTGGCCAATCGGCCCCAGCATTTT.